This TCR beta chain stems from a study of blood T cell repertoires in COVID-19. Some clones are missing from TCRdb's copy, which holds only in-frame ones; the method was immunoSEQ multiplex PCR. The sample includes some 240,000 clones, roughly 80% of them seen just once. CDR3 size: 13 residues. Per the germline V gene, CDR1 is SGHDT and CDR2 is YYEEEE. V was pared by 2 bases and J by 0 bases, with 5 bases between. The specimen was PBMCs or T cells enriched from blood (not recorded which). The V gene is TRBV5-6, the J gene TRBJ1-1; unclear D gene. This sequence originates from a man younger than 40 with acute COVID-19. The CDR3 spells CASSFTMNTEAFF. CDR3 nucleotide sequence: TGTGCCAGCAGCTTTACAATGAACACTGAAGCTTTCTTT.